Below, 21 T cell receptor beta chains from the same sample are listed, as sequenced in a study of Ad26.COV2.S vaccination and SARS-CoV-2 variants. Data came from immunoSEQ multiplex PCR; TCRdb stores just in-frame clones and leaves some out. Of some 250,000 clones detected, around 89% appear once; the ten largest clones hold around 10%. This sample's treatment: some 20 received Ad26.COV2.S at low or high dose, single or two shots; about 5 received placebo; per-sample allocation not given. Vaccine and placebo recipients were sampled on day 63 after the first injection. Source: peripheral blood, taken in a trial of Ad26.COV2.S vaccine versus placebo. Every receptor here comes from a person between 18 and 60 years old who received the Ad26.COV2.S COVID-19 vaccine or a placebo.

This clone was observed once. The genes are TRBV13 and TRBJ2-1; D gene uncertain. Germline V CDR1 and CDR2: PRHDT, FYEKMQ (reference sequence). The length of the CDR3 is 16 residues. Between the trimmed V and J ends, which lost 2 bases and 0 bases, there was a span of 11 bases. CDR3 DNA: TGTGCCAGCAGCTTAAGGGAACTCCCCTCCTACAATGAGCAGTTCTTC. Encoded protein: CASSLRELPSYNEQFF.

The chain couples TRBV6-5 to TRBJ1-6; possible D gene TRBD1, 5 bases. The germline V and J ends were trimmed by 6 bases and 9 bases, with 15 bases remaining between them. The CDR3 contains 14 residues. The germline V gene has CDR1 MNHEY and CDR2 SVGAGI. The CDR3 here is CASRRQGGGSPLHF. CDR3 coding DNA: TGTGCCAGCAGAAGGCAGGGCGGTGGTTCACCCCTCCACTTT.

The J gene is TRBJ1-1, the V gene TRBV27; 7 bases line up with TRBD1. The V gene end was trimmed by 5 bases and the J gene end by 10 bases; junction bases not matched to a gene: 7. Germline V CDR1 and CDR2: MNHEY, SMNVEV (reference sequence). The CDR3 covers 12 residues. DNA of the CDR3: TGTGCCAGCAGTATCCGACAGGGTAGAGCTTTCTTT. It codes for CASSIRQGRAFF.

The chain recombines TRBV15 with TRBJ2-7; 10 bases match TRBD2. The CDR3 sequence is 16 residues long. Germline CDR1 LNHNV, CDR2 YYDKDF (reference sequence). V was clipped by 0 bases and J by 1 base; unmatched bases: 3. The CDR3 DNA sequence: TGTGCCACCAGCAGAGAGCGAGCGGGAGGGTCCTACGAGCAGTACTTC. Its translation: CATSRERAGGSYEQYF.

The chain employs TRBV9 and TRBJ1-2; D possibly corresponds to TRBD1 (5 bases). Germline CDR1 reads SGDLS; CDR2 reads YYNGEE. Trimming took 3 bases from V and 8 from J, leaving 20 bases between them. The length of the CDR3 is 15 residues. The DNA for the CDR3 is TGTGCCAGCAGCGGGGGGGTGGTGGCAGGCCGGGGCTACACCTTC. This sequence encodes CASSGGVVAGRGYTF.

V is TRBV25-1 and J is TRBJ1-5; D not resolved. There are 13 residues in the CDR3. In germline, CDR1 is MGHDK, CDR2 SYGVNS. With 4 bases removed from V and 7 bases from J, the gap between germline ends came to 11 bases. CDR3 nucleotide sequence: TGTGCCAGCAGTGGGACGGATCGGCAGCCCCAGCATTTT. This translates into CASSGTDRQPQHF.

The sample holds one count of this clone. The rearrangement links TRBV6-5 to TRBJ2-5; 7 nucleotides align to TRBD2. From germline, CDR1 is MNHEY and CDR2 SVGAGI. The CDR3 has 15 amino acids. J was trimmed by 4 bases and V by 6 bases; bases with no gene match: 11. The CDR3 loop is CASSLDGGDAETQYF. The CDR3 DNA reads as TGTGCCAGCAGCCTCGATGGGGGGGACGCAGAGACCCAGTACTTC.

The rearrangement links TRBV28 to TRBJ2-7, with 7 bases fitting TRBD1. Looked up from germline, CDR1 is MDHEN and CDR2 is SYDVKM. V was pared by 1 base and J by 2 bases, with 2 bases of the junction left unmatched. The CDR3 length is 14 residues. DNA for the CDR3: TGTGCCAGCAGTTTATCGCAGGGGGCCTACGAGCAGTACTTC. It translates to CASSLSQGAYEQYF.

This clone occurred once. This chain connects TRBV19 to TRBJ2-7; 11 nucleotides align to TRBD1. CDR3 length: 18 residues. Per germline, CDR1 LNHDA and CDR2 SQIVND (reference sequence). V gave up 0 bases and J gave up 0 bases; unmatched junction bases: 7. For the CDR3, the DNA is TGTGCCAGTAGTATAGATTGGTCCGGGACAGGGGGCTCCTACGAGCAGTACTTC. It yields the protein CASSIDWSGTGGSYEQYF.

The chain has TRBV30 and TRBJ1-2; 8 nucleotides align to TRBD1. The CDR3 is 14 amino acids. CDR1 is GTSNPN and CDR2 is SVGIG in the germline V gene (reference sequence). V was clipped by 3 bases and J by 3 bases; unmatched bases: 6. The CDR3 DNA reads TGTGCCTGGAGCAGGGGGCAGATGTACTATGGCTACACCTTC. This encodes CAWSRGQMYYGYTF.

The chain combines TRBV10-1 with TRBJ1-5; D is uncertain. The CDR3 runs to 15 residues. Germline V lookup: CDR1 WNHNN, CDR2 SYGVQD (reference sequence). The V end was cut by 9 bases, the J end by 10 bases, with 25 bases between. The CDR3 is CASTHRYRDLEPQHF. In DNA, the CDR3 is TGCGCCAGTACACATAGGTACCGGGATCTTGAACCCCAGCATTTT.

J is TRBJ1-2 and V is TRBV28; D may be TRBD1 (5 bases). The ends were cut back, 2 bases at V and 2 bases at J, with 9 bases in the middle. The CDR3 extends over 14 amino acids. Germline V gene lookup returns CDR1 MDHEN and CDR2 SYDVKM. DNA of the CDR3: TGTGCCAGCAGTTTAGAGCAGGGAAACTATGGCTACACCTTC. Translated, it gives CASSLEQGNYGYTF.

This clone has only one observation. The chain couples TRBV4-1 to TRBJ2-1, with D unclear. This CDR3 has 14 amino acids. Germline-derived CDR1 and CDR2 are MGHRA and YSYEKL. V was shortened by 1 base and J by 8 bases, with 12 bases between the two germline ends. CDR3 DNA: TGCGCCAGCAGCCAAGTACGGGCTGGGGATGAGCAGTTCTTC. Encoded protein: CASSQVRAGDEQFF.

This sequence joins TRBV3-1 (or the pseudogene TRBV3-2) and TRBJ2-7; D is unresolved. V shed 4 bases and J shed 2 bases, with 9 bases lying between them. CDR3 size: 13 residues. Germline assignment: CDR1 LGHDT and CDR2 YNNKEL (reference sequence). CDR3 residues: CASSLLPPYEQYF. DNA for the CDR3: TGTGCCAGCAGCCTCCTCCCCCCCTACGAGCAGTACTTC.

The V and J genes are TRBV12-2 and TRBJ2-4; the DNA was not compared with TRBD1, the D call given in the table. TRBV12-2 is a known pseudogene. The CDR3 length is 21 residues. The CDR3 DNA reads TGTGCAAGTCGCTTAGGTTTTTACGACAGAAAAAGATGTTTAGCCAAAAACATTCAGTACTTC. It is translated as CASRLGFYDRKRCLAKNIQYF.

The chain joins TRBV6-5 to TRBJ2-5; D is undetermined. CDR1 is MNHEY, CDR2 SVGAGI, per germline. The length of the CDR3 is 13 residues. V was shortened by 0 bases and J by 10 bases, with 12 bases between the two germline ends. DNA of the CDR3: TGTGCCAGCAGTTACTCGGTGCTGGCTAGCCAGTACTTC. This encodes CASSYSVLASQYF.

The gene calls are TRBV13 and TRBJ1-3; D uncertain. The CDR3 extends over 12 amino acids. CDR1 is PRHDT and CDR2 is FYEKMQ in the germline V gene (reference sequence). The V end was cut by 5 bases, the J end by 2 bases, with 4 bases between. The CDR3 loop reads CASSHTGNTIYF. The DNA for the CDR3 is TGTGCCAGCAGCCATACTGGAAACACCATATATTTT.

This clone has more than one count but fewer than ten. The chain couples TRBV4-3 to TRBJ1-6, with a possible D match to TRBD1 (5 bases). The CDR3 loop spans 13 amino acids. CDR1 LGHNA and CDR2 YSLEER come from the germline V gene. V was cut by 0 bases and J by 16 bases, with 13 bases left in between. CDR3 residues: CASSQDRAGQLHF. CDR3 coding DNA: TGCGCCAGCAGCCAAGACAGGGCAGGGCAGCTCCACTTT.

The chain is built from TRBV4-3 and TRBJ1-5; D gene unclear. The CDR3 totals 13 residues. Germline V lookup: CDR1 LGHNA, CDR2 YSLEER. Between the trimmed V and J ends, which lost 3 bases and 6 bases, there was a span of 9 bases. The CDR3: CASSQAGGQPQHF. The CDR3 nucleotides are TGCGCCAGCAGCCAGGCGGGAGGTCAGCCCCAGCATTTT.

The chain couples TRBV7-8 to TRBJ1-1; weak D call: TRBD1 (6 bases). This CDR3 has 15 residues. Germline CDR1 reads SGHVS; CDR2 reads FQNEAQ. Trimming took 5 bases from V and 0 from J, leaving 13 bases between them. CDR3 nucleotides: TGTGCCAGCAGCCGGACACAGGGACTGAACACTGAAGCTTTCTTT. This gives the protein CASSRTQGLNTEAFF. Using reference TRBV7-8 and TRBJ1-1 for the parts outside the CDR3, the full variable domain is GAGVSQSPRYKVAKRGQDVALRCDPISGHVSLFWYQQALGQGPEFLTYFQNEAQLDKSGLPSDRFFAERPEGSVSTLKIQRTQQEDSAVYLCASSRTQGLNTEAFFGQGTRLTVV.

The genes are TRBV6-4 and TRBJ1-2; weak D call: TRBD1 (5 bases). This CDR3 region has 12 residues. Germline loops: CDR1 MRHNA, CDR2 SNTAGT. V lost 2 bases and J 4 bases, leaving 5 bases between the germline ends. DNA for the CDR3: TGTGCCAGCAGTGACAGGGGCTATGGCTACACCTTC. Encoded protein: CASSDRGYGYTF.